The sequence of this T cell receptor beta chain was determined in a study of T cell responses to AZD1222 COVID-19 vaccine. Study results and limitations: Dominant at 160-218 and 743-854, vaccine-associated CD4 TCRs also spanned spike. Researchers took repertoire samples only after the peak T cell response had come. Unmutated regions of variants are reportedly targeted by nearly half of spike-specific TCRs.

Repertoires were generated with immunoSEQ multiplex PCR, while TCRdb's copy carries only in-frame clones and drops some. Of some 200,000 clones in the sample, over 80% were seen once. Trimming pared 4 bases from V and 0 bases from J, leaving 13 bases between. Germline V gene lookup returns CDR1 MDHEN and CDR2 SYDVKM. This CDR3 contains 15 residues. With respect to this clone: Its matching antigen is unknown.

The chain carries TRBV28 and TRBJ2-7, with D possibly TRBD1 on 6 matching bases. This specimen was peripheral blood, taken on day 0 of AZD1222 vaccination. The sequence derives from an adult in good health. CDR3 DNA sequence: TGTGCCAGCAGTTCGTTCATAGGGGGCTCCTACGAGCAGTACGTC. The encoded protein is CASSSFIGGSYEQYV.